This TCR beta chain was retrieved from a study of Graves' ophthalmopathy and Graves' hyperthyroidism. Study as a whole: Peripheral blood collection took place at initial diagnosis, before any treatment. Study-level results: In separating ophthalmopathy from stable hyperthyroidism, a 13-signature model achieved 85% to 90% sensitivity and 70% to 83% specificity.

The germline V gene has CDR1 SGHTA and CDR2 FQGNSA. CDR3 length: 15 amino acids. V was pared by 5 bases and J by 6 bases, with 19 bases between. Amplifying from RNA transcripts, the study obtained TCR beta CDR3 regions. The first round was an RT-PCR with HTBI primers, and the second round was a multiplex PCR. Via MiXCR, TCRdb re-called the multiplex PCR reads, giving one row per CDR3 protein. The table records 650,000 to 900,000 distinct CDR3 sequences, roughly 40% of them present only once. As regards this clonotype: Its target is unknown.

The sequenced material came from peripheral blood. This chain connects TRBV7-2 to TRBJ1-1, with D possibly being TRBD1 (5 bases). The receptor was isolated from an adult man with Graves' ophthalmopathy. The CDR3 sequence: CASSPRYSGAAEAFF. The CDR3, as DNA: TGTGCCAGCAGCCCGAGGTACTCTGGGGCGGCTGAAGCTTTCTTT.